Listed below are T cell receptor beta chains from one sample, sequenced in a study of T cell changes during pregnancy in multiple sclerosis. Produced via immunoSEQ multiplex PCR; TCRdb's table is partial and in-frame only. The sample records 20,000 to 25,000 clones, approximately 89% being singletons. The sample consisted of CD4+ T cells from peripheral blood mononuclear cells, taken in the third trimester of pregnancy. The origin of the receptors is a female donor with multiple sclerosis, enrolled in a pregnancy study. Both conserved end residues are part of each CDR3. The D gene is left open where the match is weak. The size of a clone is reported for some rows only, either as once, few or many, or as a class for expanded clones.

D: -; J: TRBJ2-5; size: -; V: TRBV5-1; DNA: TGCGCCAGCAGCCCCCCGAGGCTAGCCGAAGAGACCCAGTACTTC; CDR3: CASSPPRLAEETQYF
D: TRBD1; J: TRBJ2-5; size: -; V: TRBV5-1; DNA: TGCGCCAGCAGCGTGGGACAGCCACAAGAGACCCAGTACTTC; CDR3: CASSVGQPQETQYF
D: -; J: TRBJ2-6; size: -; V: TRBV19; DNA: TGTGCCAGCTTGCCGCCAGGTTCCGCCAACGTCCTGACTTTC; CDR3: CASLPPGSANVLTF
D: TRBD1; J: TRBJ2-7; size: -; V: TRBV5-4; DNA: TGTGCCAGCAGCTTGGACAGGGGGCTCCACGAGCAGTACTTC; CDR3: CASSLDRGLHEQYF
D: TRBD1; J: TRBJ1-2; size: few; V: TRBV29-1; DNA: TGCAGCGCGGTTGGGGACAGGGGAGATGGCTACACCTTC; CDR3: CSAVGDRGDGYTF
D: -; J: TRBJ1-1; size: -; V: TRBV27; DNA: TGTGCCAGCATCCCGCGGTTGCACCAAATGAACACTGAAGCTTTCTTT; CDR3: CASIPRLHQMNTEAFF
D: -; J: TRBJ2-7; size: -; V: TRBV29-1; DNA: TGCAGCGCCTCCGACGGGTTCTCCTACGAGCAGTACTTC; CDR3: CSASDGFSYEQYF
D: TRBD1; J: TRBJ1-6; size: -; V: TRBV7-9; DNA: TGTGCCAGCAGTTGGTCCGGGACAGGGGGATCACCCCTCCACTTT; CDR3: CASSWSGTGGSPLHF
D: TRBD2; J: TRBJ2-1; size: -; V: TRBV7-9; DNA: TGTGCCAGCGTTCGGCGCGGGGGGGCTTTCTATCAGTTCTTC; CDR3: CASVRRGGAFYQFF
D: -; J: TRBJ2-1; size: -; V: TRBV28; DNA: TGTGCCAGCAGCATACAAGTACGAATAGAGCAGTTCTTC; CDR3: CASSIQVRIEQFF
D: -; J: TRBJ2-1; size: -; V: TRBV15; DNA: TGTGCCACCAGCTCCGGACAGTCTTACAATGAGCAGTTCTTC; CDR3: CATSSGQSYNEQFF
D: TRBD2; J: TRBJ2-1; size: -; V: TRBV2; DNA: TGTGCCAGCAGTCGATACCGACTAGCGGGGAGTTTCAATGAGCAGTTCTTC; CDR3: CASSRYRLAGSFNEQFF
D: TRBD1; J: TRBJ1-4; size: -; V: TRBV2; DNA: TGTGCCAGCAGCGGGACAGGGAATGAAAAACTGTTTTTT; CDR3: CASSGTGNEKLFF
D: -; J: TRBJ1-5; size: -; V: TRBV28; DNA: TGTGCCAGCAGTTTAGCCGGGGGGGGGAGCGCTCAGCCCCAGCATTTT; CDR3: CASSLAGGGSAQPQHF
D: TRBD1; J: TRBJ1-2; size: -; V: TRBV6-5; DNA: TGTGCCAGCAGTTACCAGCAGGGGGCTAACTATGGCTACACCTTC; CDR3: CASSYQQGANYGYTF
D: TRBD1; J: TRBJ2-1; size: once; V: TRBV5-1; DNA: TGCGCCAGCAGCTTACAGGGGGGCGACAATGAGCAGTTCTTC; CDR3: CASSLQGGDNEQFF
D: TRBD1; J: TRBJ1-6; size: -; V: TRBV30; DNA: TGTGCCTGTCCTTCGACAGGGACAGGCCGTTATTATAATTCACCCCTCCACTTT; CDR3: CACPSTGTGRYYNSPLHF
D: -; J: TRBJ2-7; size: -; V: TRBV18; DNA: TGTGCCAGCTCACCACAGGGGTCCGAGCAGTACTTC; CDR3: CASSPQGSEQYF
D: TRBD2; J: TRBJ2-3; size: -; V: TRBV10-3; DNA: TGTGCCATCAGTGCCGGTAGCGGGTTTATAGATACGCAGTATTTT; CDR3: CAISAGSGFIDTQYF
D: -; J: TRBJ1-5; size: -; V: TRBV11-2; DNA: TGTGCCAGCAGCCGGGGAAGGGATAGCAATCAGCCCCAGCATTTT; CDR3: CASSRGRDSNQPQHF
D: -; J: TRBJ1-2; size: -; V: TRBV15; DNA: TGTGCCACCAGCAGAGGCGACAGAAATAACTATGGCTACACCTTC; CDR3: CATSRGDRNNYGYTF
D: TRBD2; J: TRBJ2-7; size: -; V: TRBV9; DNA: TGTGCCAGCAGCGTAGGACTAGCGGGGGGGCAATACGAGCAGTACTTC; CDR3: CASSVGLAGGQYEQYF
D: -; J: TRBJ2-1; size: -; V: TRBV5-1; DNA: TGCGCCAGCAGCCTGACCGGGGAGACTGCCTACAATGAGCAGTTCTTC; CDR3: CASSLTGETAYNEQFF
D: -; J: TRBJ1-2; size: -; V: TRBV5-1; DNA: TGCGCCAGCAGCGCGACAGAAAGCTATGGCTACACCTTC; CDR3: CASSATESYGYTF
D: -; J: TRBJ2-5; size: -; V: TRBV6-5; DNA: TGTGCCAGCAGCCCTCCGGGTAGGATGGAGACCCAGTACTTC; CDR3: CASSPPGRMETQYF
D: -; J: TRBJ1-6; size: once; V: TRBV30; DNA: TGTGCCTGGACGGGAGAATATAATTCACCCCTCCACTTT; CDR3: CAWTGEYNSPLHF
D: -; J: TRBJ1-6; size: -; V: TRBV5-6; DNA: TGTGCCAGCAGCTTGAAGGGCAGGGTGTCCTATAATTCACCCCTCCACTTT; CDR3: CASSLKGRVSYNSPLHF
D: -; J: TRBJ2-2; size: -; V: TRBV4-1; DNA: TGCGCCAGCAGCCAAGTTGATATGGGCTTCTCCACCGGGGAGCTGTTTTTT; CDR3: CASSQVDMGFSTGELFF
D: -; J: TRBJ2-7; size: -; V: TRBV5-1; DNA: TGCGCCAGCAGCTTGGGGCCGGGCGGGGGCTGGACCTACGAGCAGTACTTC; CDR3: CASSLGPGGGWTYEQYF
D: TRBD1; J: TRBJ2-2; size: once; V: TRBV7-9; DNA: TGTGCCAGCAGCCGACCGGGACAGGGGTTTAGCGGGGAGCTGTTTTTT; CDR3: CASSRPGQGFSGELFF
D: TRBD2; J: TRBJ2-5; size: once; V: TRBV9; DNA: TGTGCCAGCAGCGTATTAGCGGGAGAGACCCAGTACTTC; CDR3: CASSVLAGETQYF
D: -; J: TRBJ2-7; size: -; V: TRBV7-7; DNA: TGTGCTAGATCGGACAGCCCCTACGAGCAGTACTTC; CDR3: CARSDSPYEQYF
D: -; J: TRBJ2-3; size: -; V: TRBV5-1; DNA: TGCGCCAGCAGCCCCAGGGTCACAGATACGCAGTATTTT; CDR3: CASSPRVTDTQYF